Listed here are 16 T cell receptor beta chains from one sample, sequenced in a study of shared clonotypes between healthy human individuals. The protocol was immunoSEQ multiplex PCR, while the TCRdb copy is restricted to in-frame clones and leaves out a portion. The data contain about 2.1 million clones, 93% of them seen just once; the ten biggest clones take up more than 1.5%. It was CD45RO-negative cells, positively selected for CCR7, that made up naive CD8 cells, with terminally differentiated effector memory CD45RA+ cells excluded. Specimen: naive CD8+ T cells from PBMCs. Source of these receptors: a young man in good health. Some clones in this sample may be carry-over from other donors' samples.

The gene calls are TRBV27 and TRBJ1-1, with a tentative D call TRBD1 (5 bases). The V gene lost 4 bases and the J gene lost 0 bases, with 12 bases spanning the gap. The germline V gene encodes CDR1 MNHEY and CDR2 SMNVEV (reference sequence). The CDR3 has 15 amino acids. Here the CDR3 DNA reads TGTGCCAGCAGTTCGCGGGACGTCTTGAACACTGAAGCTTTCTTT. Translating it yields CASSSRDVLNTEAFF.

This clone was counted a single time. CDR3 DNA: TGTGCCAGCAGCGTAGGTGGGACATCTTATGGCTACACCTTC. This sequence encodes CASSVGGTSYGYTF. V and J are TRBV9 and TRBJ1-2; D perhaps matches TRBD1 (6 bases). CDR1 is SGDLS and CDR2 is YYNGEE in the germline V gene. The CDR3 is made up of 14 amino acids. V lost 0 bases and J 5 bases, leaving 11 bases between the germline ends.

Concerning this clone: Other DNA sequences in the sample encode the same CDR3. The chain employs TRBV7-9 and TRBJ2-3; maybe TRBD2 (5 bases). Germline V gene lookup returns CDR1 SEHNR and CDR2 FQNEAQ (reference sequence). Trimming shortened V by 5 bases and J by 2 bases, and 14 bases separated the two germline ends. The CDR3 length is 15 residues. In DNA form, the CDR3 reads TGTGCCAGCAGCCCGCCCGGGATCTCCACAGATACGCAGTATTTT. This codes for CASSPPGISTDTQYF.

Comment on this clone: Other DNA variants within this sample encode the same CDR3. DNA of the CDR3: TGTGCCAGCAGCTTGGGGCGGAGCTCCTACGAGCAGTACTTC. It translates to CASSLGRSSYEQYF. V is TRBV5-6 and J is TRBJ2-7; D is undetermined. The CDR3 extends over 14 amino acids. Trimming shortened V by 0 bases and J by 0 bases, and 7 bases separated the two germline ends. Germline V gene data show CDR1 as SGHDT and CDR2 as YYEEEE.

The chain is built from TRBV10-2 and TRBJ2-7, with 8 bases identical to TRBD2. V shed 4 bases, J shed 4 bases, and the junction held 3 bases outside the gene matches. This CDR3 is built from 13 residues. Germline V gives CDR1 WSHSY, CDR2 SAAADI. The CDR3 DNA follows: TGCGCCAGCAGTGCTAGCGGGCTTTACGAGCAGTACTTC. Residues: CASSASGLYEQYF.

J is TRBJ2-7 and V is TRBV29-1, with 8 nucleotides matching TRBD2. This CDR3 is built from 14 residues. Germline values: CDR1 SQVTM, CDR2 ANQGSEA. Trimming cost V 0 bases and J 4 bases; bases outside gene matches: 5. CDR3 residues: CSVEDKASGYEQYF. In nucleotides, the CDR3 is TGCAGCGTTGAAGATAAGGCTAGCGGGTACGAGCAGTACTTC.

This clone came up a few times. Other DNA sequences in this specimen translate into the identical CDR3. The V and J genes are TRBV27 and TRBJ1-1; D is uncertain. V lost 2 bases and J lost 1, with 8 bases in between. The germline CDR1 and CDR2 sequences are MNHEY and SMNVEV (reference sequence). The CDR3 is 14 residues long. The CDR3 spells CASSLVGSNTEAFF. The CDR3 DNA sequence: TGTGCCAGCAGTTTAGTGGGTTCGAACACTGAAGCTTTCTTT.

V usage is TRBV5-8 and J usage is TRBJ2-3; D is undetermined. The germline gives CDR1 SGHTS, CDR2 YDEGEE. V lost 4 bases, J lost 0 bases, and 12 bases lay in between. The CDR3 totals 15 residues. CDR3 DNA: TGTGCCAGCAGCGGTAGGACCAGAAGCACAGATACGCAGTATTTT. As protein: CASSGRTRSTDTQYF.

The V and J genes are TRBV6-1 and TRBJ2-7; D is undetermined. CDR3 length: 12 amino acids. Trimming stripped 7 bases from V and 0 bases from J, with 7 bases between. Germline CDR1 is MNHNS and CDR2 is SASEGT. This chain's CDR3 is CASKQSSYEQYF. The CDR3 DNA reads TGTGCCAGCAAGCAGAGCTCCTACGAGCAGTACTTC.

The chain has TRBV15 and TRBJ2-3, with TRBD1 matching over 10 bases. After removal of 8 bases from V and 0 bases from J, the junction contained 5 bases not matched to a gene. The CDR3 has 15 residues. The V gene's germline CDR1 is LNHNV and CDR2 YYDKDF (reference sequence). CDR3 in amino acids: CATAPGQGSTDTQYF. The DNA for the CDR3 is TGTGCCACCGCACCGGGACAGGGGAGCACAGATACGCAGTATTTT.

This sequence joins TRBV28 and TRBJ1-5; D remains ambiguous. Germline CDR1 and CDR2: MDHEN and SYDVKM. The CDR3 loop spans 14 amino acids. The germline V and J ends were trimmed by 3 bases and 1 base, with 7 bases remaining between them. This CDR3 is CASSLDGSNQPQHF. The CDR3 DNA reads TGTGCCAGCAGTTTGGATGGGAGCAATCAGCCCCAGCATTTT.

About this clone: Other nucleotide sequences in the sample specify the same CDR3. This chain connects TRBV27 to TRBJ2-3; D gene uncertain. The CDR3 contains 12 residues. V lost 4 bases to trimming and J lost 4 bases, with 6 bases between them. Per germline, CDR1 MNHEY and CDR2 SMNVEV (reference sequence). This CDR3 is CASSSPPDTQYF. CDR3 sequence (DNA): TGTGCCAGCAGTTCCCCCCCAGATACGCAGTATTTT.

The rearrangement uses TRBV11-2 and TRBJ2-7; 9 positions agree with TRBD2. CDR3 length equals 15 residues. In germline, CDR1 is SGHAT, CDR2 FQNNGV. Losses at the gene ends were 2 bases for V and 5 bases for J; bases not matched to a gene: 7. DNA of the CDR3: TGTGCCAGCAGCTTACCCCCTAGCGGGAATAACGAGCAGTACTTC. Translation gives CASSLPPSGNNEQYF.

Only one count was recorded for this clone. V gene TRBV29-1 combines with J gene TRBJ2-7, with D possibly TRBD2 on 5 matching bases. The V and J ends lost 7 bases and 7 bases respectively, with 23 bases between them. Germline CDR1 is SQVTM and CDR2 is ANQGSEA. The CDR3 consists of 14 residues. The CDR3 loop reads CSALRALSGSEQYF. CDR3 DNA: TGCAGCGCCCTCCGAGCGCTCAGCGGATCAGAGCAGTACTTC.

The CDR3 region is CASSHLSVEQFF. The CDR3 DNA reads as TGCGCCAGCAGCCACCTTAGTGTTGAGCAGTTCTTC. The V gene is TRBV4-1, the J gene TRBJ2-1; no firm D call. Trimming removed 3 bases from V and 9 bases from J, with 9 bases in between. CDR1 MGHRA and CDR2 YSYEKL come from the germline V gene. The CDR3 consists of 12 residues.

The V gene is TRBV12-5, the J gene TRBJ2-3, with D possibly called TRBD1 or TRBD2 (6 bases each). The CDR3 runs 16 residues. Germline V lookup: CDR1 LGHNT, CDR2 FRNRAP. Trimming removed 6 bases from V and 1 base from J, with 17 bases in between. The CDR3 spells CASGGRGRTGTDTQYF. DNA for the CDR3: TGTGCTAGTGGCGGTAGGGGGAGGACTGGCACAGATACGCAGTATTTT.